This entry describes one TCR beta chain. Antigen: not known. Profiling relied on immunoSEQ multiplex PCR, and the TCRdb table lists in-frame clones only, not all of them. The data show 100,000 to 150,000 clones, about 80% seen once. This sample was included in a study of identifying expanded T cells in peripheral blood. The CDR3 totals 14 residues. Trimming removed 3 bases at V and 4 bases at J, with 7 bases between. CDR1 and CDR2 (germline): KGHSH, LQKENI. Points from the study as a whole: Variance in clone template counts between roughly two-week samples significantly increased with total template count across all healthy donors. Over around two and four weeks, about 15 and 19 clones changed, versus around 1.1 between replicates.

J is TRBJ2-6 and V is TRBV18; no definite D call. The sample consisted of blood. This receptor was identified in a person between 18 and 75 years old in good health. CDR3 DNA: TGTGCCAGCTCACCCGTGTCCGGGGCCAACGTCCTGACTTTC. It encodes CASSPVSGANVLTF.